These T cell receptor beta chains were read from a single sample in a study of T cell repertoires in cytomegalovirus infection. MiXCR, applied by TCRdb to the reads, yields one record per CDR3 protein. The sample shows about 900,000 distinct CDR3 sequences, roughly 31% of them seen only once. What these receptors recognize is not known. Sequencing used cultured CD8+ T cells from PBMCs, obtained from culture after CMV antigen stimulation. Every receptor here comes from a human donor in good health (CMV status not recorded). Some clones in this sample may be carry-over from other donors' samples. Both conserved end residues are part of each CDR3. A D gene is named only where the DNA matches it firmly. Part of the rows lack a size; the others show once, few, many or a class for expanded clones.

j_call	d_call	clone_size	v_call	cdr3_nt	cdr3_aa
TRBJ2-3	TRBD1	-	TRBV6-1	TGTGCCAGCAGTGCCACTATACAGGGGTCGGATACGCAGTATTTT	CASSATIQGSDTQYF
TRBJ2-3	-	few	TRBV6-2/TRBV6-3	TGTGCCAGCACTGAATGGGACTTCTACAGCACAGATACGCAGTATTTT	CASTEWDFYSTDTQYF
TRBJ1-1	TRBD1	-	TRBV18	TGTGCCAGCTCACCGGTACAGGGGACCCGAATTGTCACTGAAGCTTTCTTT	CASSPVQGTRIVTEAFF
TRBJ2-1	TRBD1	-	TRBV29-1	TGCAGCGTTGAAGACCCCGGGACAGGGTCATTTAATGAGCAGTTCTTC	CSVEDPGTGSFNEQFF
TRBJ2-5	-	-	TRBV11-3	TGTGCCAGCAGCGACCCCCAGGGTACCGGGGGGACCCAGTACTTC	CASSDPQGTGGTQYF
TRBJ2-1	-	-	TRBV7-8	TGTGCCAGCAGCACTCGGGGGCCGATTGTGGATTCGAAGTTCTTC	CASSTRGPIVDSKFF
TRBJ2-1	-	few	TRBV2	TGTGCCAGCTTCACCTTCGGGGGAAAGGCCTACAATGAGCAGTTCTTC	CASFTFGGKAYNEQFF
TRBJ2-2	-	many	TRBV7-9	TGTGCCAGCAGCTTAATTGAGTCGAACACCGGGGAGCTGTTTTTT	CASSLIESNTGELFF
TRBJ2-7	TRBD1	-	TRBV19	TGTGCCAGTAGTATCGGACAGGGCCCCGGATACGAGCAGTACTTC	CASSIGQGPGYEQYF
TRBJ1-1	-	few	TRBV6-5	TGTGCCAGCAGTTACTCTCGGGGGGCTGTAAGCACTGAAGCTTTCTTT	CASSYSRGAVSTEAFF
TRBJ1-2	-	many	TRBV7-2	TGTGCCAGCAGCTTAGTACAAGAAGACTATGGCTACACCTTC	CASSLVQEDYGYTF
TRBJ1-1	TRBD1	-	TRBV7-9	TGTGCCAGCAGCTTATGGGACAGGGCCGCTTTCTTT	CASSLWDRAAFF
TRBJ2-5	TRBD2	many	TRBV7-2	TGTGCCAGCAGCATCCTAGCGGGGGGCCATCAAGAGACCCAGTACTTC	CASSILAGGHQETQYF
TRBJ1-4	TRBD1	-	TRBV27	TGTGCCAGTAGTCCCAGGGGGGGGGGGCGCGGAACTAATGAAAAACTGTTTTTT	CASSPRGGGRGTNEKLFF
TRBJ2-2	-	-	TRBV27	TGTGCCAGCAGTTTTGCGGGTATGATTCCCGGGGAGCTGTTTTTT	CASSFAGMIPGELFF
TRBJ1-5	-	-	TRBV6-6	TGTGCCAGCAGGGGCAGTGATTATAGCAATCAGCCCCAGCATTTT	CASRGSDYSNQPQHF
TRBJ1-6	-	few	TRBV2	TGTGCCAGCAGTGATTACAGCTCCTATAATTCACCCCTCCACTTT	CASSDYSSYNSPLHF
TRBJ2-2	-	-	TRBV27	TGTGCCAGTGGAGTGACAGGGAACACCGGGGAGCTGTTTTTT	CASGVTGNTGELFF